Below, 12 T cell receptor beta chains from the same sample are listed, as sequenced in a study of CD8+CD57+ T cells in acquired aplastic anemia. TCR beta VDJ and CDR3 were profiled, and genomic DNA was the template. One entry per CDR3 protein results from TCRdb running MiXCR on the reads. The sample shows more than 150,000 distinct CDR3 sequences, about 47% of them seen only once. Sequenced: sorted CD4+, CD8+, or CD8+CD57+ T cells (not recorded which) from PBMCs. Receptor source: a human donor in good health.

This clonotype was detected many times. The J gene is TRBJ2-2, the V gene TRBV12-3 or TRBV12-4; either TRBD1 or TRBD2 may supply D (5 bases each). Trimming stripped 5 bases from V and 4 bases from J, with 17 bases between. CDR3 length: 16 amino acids. The CDR3 sequence is CASSPGTSRGTGELFF. The CDR3 DNA follows: TGTGCCAGCAGTCCCGGGACCTCGAGGGGCACCGGGGAGCTGTTTTTT.

J is TRBJ2-7 and V is TRBV28, with 7 bases aligning to TRBD1. The CDR3 is 15 residues long. Trimming took 4 bases from V and 0 from J; bases not matched to a gene: 6. Per germline, CDR1 MDHEN and CDR2 SYDVKM. CDR3 sequence: CASSWTGTASYEQYF. The CDR3 DNA follows: TGTGCCAGCAGTTGGACCGGGACAGCCTCCTACGAGCAGTACTTC.

The V and J genes are TRBV10-3 and TRBJ2-7; D not certain. Germline V CDR1 and CDR2: ENHRY, SYGVKD. This CDR3 contains 11 residues. The V and J ends lost 6 bases and 4 bases respectively, with 7 bases between them. CDR3 bases: TGTGCCATCAGGGAGAGGTACGAGCAGTACTTC. Its translation is CAIRERYEQYF.

In the case of this clonotype: A much larger clonotype is one base distant, so this may be a read error. The rearrangement joins TRBV7-9 to TRBJ2-2; 8 bases match TRBD1. Germline CDR1 and CDR2: SEHNR and FQNEAQ (reference sequence). This CDR3 has 15 amino acids. CDR3 amino acids: CASSSGDRNTGEPFF. The CDR3 nucleotides read TGTGCCAGCAGCTCGGGGGACAGGAACACCGGGGAGCCGTTTTTT.

V and J are TRBV7-6 and TRBJ2-7; D gene unclear. Trimming left V 5 bases short and J 2 bases short, with 16 bases between. The CDR3 extends over 15 amino acids. The V gene's germline CDR1 is SGHVS and CDR2 FNYEAQ. This chain's CDR3 is CASSPTSVIPYEQYF. The CDR3 coding sequence is TGTGCCAGCAGCCCCACCAGCGTAATCCCCTACGAGCAGTACTTC.

This chain uses TRBV15 with TRBJ2-7; a possible D gene is TRBD1 (5 bases). The CDR3 runs to 12 residues. The germline gives CDR1 LNHNV, CDR2 YYDKDF (reference sequence). V lost 3 bases, J lost 6 bases, and 9 bases lay in between. This CDR3 is CATSRVGAEQYF. In nucleotides, the CDR3 is TGTGCCACCAGCAGGGTTGGGGCCGAGCAGTACTTC.

V and J are TRBV7-2 and TRBJ2-2; 13 nucleotides agree with TRBD2. Per germline, CDR1 SGHTA and CDR2 FQGNSA. The V segment lost 4 bases and the J segment 6 bases; nucleotides outside the gene matches: 2. The CDR3 is 15 residues long. CDR3 DNA: TGTGCCAGCAGCTCAACTAGCGGGGGGGCCGGGGAGCTGTTTTTT. As protein: CASSSTSGGAGELFF.

The rearrangement joins TRBV30 to TRBJ2-1, with D tentatively TRBD1 (6 bases). The CDR3 loop spans 14 amino acids. The germline V gene has CDR1 GTSNPN and CDR2 SVGIG (reference sequence). The V end lost 2 bases, the J end lost 6 bases, and 14 bases lay between the germline ends. CDR3 protein: CAWSRDTPGNEQFF. CDR3 bases: TGTGCCTGGAGTCGGGACACCCCGGGCAATGAGCAGTTCTTC.

The rearrangement joins TRBV15 to TRBJ1-1, with D maybe TRBD1 (5 bases). Trimming stripped 3 bases from V and 5 bases from J, with 13 bases between. The V gene's germline CDR1 is LNHNV and CDR2 YYDKDF (reference sequence). This CDR3 has 14 residues. As DNA, the CDR3 is TGTGCCACCAGCAGCGGGACCTCCGGGACTGAAGCTTTCTTT. This encodes CATSSGTSGTEAFF.

This clonotype was detected many times. This chain connects TRBV24-1 to TRBJ2-7, with TRBD1 as a possible D gene (6 bases). Between the trimmed V and J ends, which lost 1 base and 5 bases, there was a span of 8 bases. The CDR3 sequence is 13 residues long. The germline V gene has CDR1 KGHDR and CDR2 SFDVKD. The CDR3 here is CATSDFSGDEQYF. The CDR3 DNA follows: TGTGCCACCAGTGATTTTTCAGGGGACGAGCAGTACTTC.

CDR3 residues: CASSVVSGGPGELFF. In nucleotides, the CDR3 is TGTGCCAGCAGCGTAGTGAGCGGGGGGCCCGGGGAGCTGTTTTTT. The J gene is TRBJ2-2, the V gene TRBV9; 9 bases agree with TRBD2. Trimming cost V 0 bases and J 6 bases; bases outside gene matches: 3. The CDR3 loop spans 15 amino acids. Germline CDR1 SGDLS, CDR2 YYNGEE. The complete variable domain, with remaining parts taken from reference TRBV9 and TRBJ2-2, reads DSGVTQTPKHLITATGQRVTLRCSPRSGDLSVYWYQQSLDQGLQFLIQYYNGEERAKGNILERFSAQQFPDLHSELNLSSLELGDSALYFCASSVVSGGPGELFFGEGSRLTVL.

This clonotype was counted many times. This chain connects TRBV7-2 to TRBJ2-7; 7 bases are a match to TRBD2. Trimming took 5 bases from V and 4 from J; bases not matched to a gene: 11. The CDR3 is 15 amino acids. Germline V gene lookup returns CDR1 SGHTA and CDR2 FQGNSA. DNA of the CDR3: TGTGCCAGCAGCGCCACCGGGACTATCACTTACGAGCAGTACTTC. Translation gives CASSATGTITYEQYF.